The 31 T cell receptor beta chains presented below share a single source sample, sequenced in a study of T cells in Graves' hyperthyroidism and ophthalmopathy. Researchers took RNA transcripts and amplified the TCR beta CDR3 regions from them. A set of HTBI primers served as the primers for a first-round RT-PCR of the TCR CDR3. TCRdb re-analysed the multiplex PCR reads in MiXCR, keeping a single row per CDR3 protein. The sample has around 500,000 distinct CDR3 sequences, approximately 14% seen once. Input material: blood. The source of these receptors is a woman in her forties with Graves' hyperthyroidism.

This clonotype was detected ten times or more. The chain links TRBV28 to TRBJ2-1, with 9 bases that match TRBD1. CDR3 size: 19 residues. V lost 5 bases, J lost 2 bases, and 16 bases stayed unmatched. CDR1 and CDR2 (germline): MDHEN, SYDVKM. CDR3 residues: CASSLPGQGHGVAYNEQFF. The CDR3 DNA sequence: TGTGCCAGCAGTCTCCCCGGACAGGGGCATGGGGTAGCCTACAATGAGCAGTTCTTC.

This clonotype occurred many times. The V call is TRBV2, the J call TRBJ2-7; 14 bases are shared with TRBD2. Germline CDR1 is SNHLY and CDR2 is FYNNEI. With 6 bases clipped from V and 5 bases from J, the junction kept 9 bases outside the gene matches. This CDR3 is 16 amino acids long. CDR3 amino acids: CASSALTSGRANEQYF. CDR3 nucleotides: TGTGCCAGCAGCGCCCTGACTAGCGGGAGGGCCAACGAGCAGTACTTC.

This clonotype was recorded a few times. Germline and junction disagree at one end, which may indicate a read error. The rearrangement links TRBV27 to TRBJ2-3; TRBD2 agrees at 7 bases. This CDR3 contains 15 residues. The germline V gene encodes CDR1 MNHEY and CDR2 SMNVEV (reference sequence). For the CDR3, the DNA is TGTGCCAACAGTTTAGGCTGGGGGGGATCAGATACGCAGTATTTT. Translating gives CANSLGWGGSDTQYF.

This clonotype was seen at least ten times. The chain joins TRBV5-5 to TRBJ2-7; perhaps TRBD1 as D (6 bases). V was cut by 0 bases and J by 4 bases, with 14 bases left in between. Germline CDR1 reads SGHKS; CDR2 reads YYEKEE (reference sequence). The CDR3 loop spans 15 amino acids. The CDR3 nucleotides read TGTGCCAGCAGCTTGGAAGTGGGCAGGGGATACGAGCAGTACTTC. It translates to CASSLEVGRGYEQYF.

The J gene is TRBJ1-4, the V gene TRBV15; unclear D gene. Germline loops: CDR1 LNHNV, CDR2 YYDKDF (reference sequence). V was clipped by 7 bases and J by 4 bases, with 7 bases between them. This CDR3 comprises 12 residues. CDR3 region: CATNSNNEKLFF. CDR3 in DNA: TGTGCCACCAACAGCAATAATGAAAAACTGTTTTTT.

This clonotype has ten or more counts. The chain recombines TRBV13 with TRBJ2-7; unclear D gene. The V end was cut by 5 bases, the J end by 2 bases, with 10 bases between. This CDR3 is built from 13 residues. Germline assignment: CDR1 PRHDT and CDR2 FYEKMQ (reference sequence). CDR3 amino acids: CASSPPSAYEQYF. CDR3 DNA sequence: TGTGCCAGCAGCCCACCCTCAGCCTACGAGCAGTACTTC.

Many counts were recorded for this clonotype. V is TRBV12-3 or TRBV12-4 and J is TRBJ1-1; D call uncertain. Trimming removed 4 bases at V and 4 bases at J, with 13 bases between. The CDR3 is 14 residues long. The DNA for the CDR3 is TGTGCCAGCAGTTGGAGTCTGGGAGGCACTGAAGCTTTCTTT. Protein: CASSWSLGGTEAFF.

In this sample, this clonotype turned up many times. V and J are TRBV20-1 and TRBJ2-1; TRBD2 matches at 7 bases. V gave up 3 bases and J gave up 3 bases; unmatched junction bases: 8. Germline V gene sequence: CDR1 DFQATT, CDR2 SNEGSKA (reference sequence). The CDR3 extends over 15 amino acids. CDR3 amino acids: CSASLGGSYYNEQFF. CDR3 nucleotide sequence: TGCAGTGCTAGCCTGGGGGGGAGCTACTACAATGAGCAGTTCTTC.

This chain connects TRBV6-2 or TRBV6-3 to TRBJ2-1; TRBD2 matches 7 bases. J was trimmed by 0 bases and V by 5 bases; bases with no gene match: 4. The CDR3 covers 15 residues. Germline V lookup: CDR1 MNHEY, CDR2 SVGEGT. The CDR3 DNA follows: TGTGCCAGCAGTCGGAGCGGGATCTCCTACAATGAGCAGTTCTTC. Protein sequence: CASSRSGISYNEQFF.

The table lists this clonotype with many counts. The chain links TRBV20-1 to TRBJ2-7; D unresolved. The CDR3 has 12 residues. Germline CDR1 and CDR2: DFQATT and SNEGSKA (reference sequence). V was cut by 1 base and J by 0 bases, with 4 bases left in between. CDR3 region: CSARAGSYEQYF. The CDR3 nucleotides read TGCAGTGCTAGAGCGGGCTCCTACGAGCAGTACTTC.

This clonotype occurred many times. The chain has TRBV5-1 and TRBJ1-5, with D possibly matching TRBD1 (6 bases). CDR1 is SGHRS, CDR2 YFSETQ, per germline. V was shortened by 4 bases and J by 5 bases, with 13 bases between the two germline ends. This CDR3 has 14 residues. CDR3 region: CASSPTGNHQPQHF. CDR3 nucleotide sequence: TGCGCCAGCAGCCCGACAGGTAACCATCAGCCCCAGCATTTT.

There are many counts of this clonotype. The gene calls are TRBV29-1 and TRBJ2-7; a weak D match, TRBD1 (6 bases). The CDR3 spans 13 residues. The ends were cut back, 2 bases at V and 7 bases at J, with 15 bases in the middle. Looked up from germline, CDR1 is SQVTM and CDR2 is ANQGSEA. The CDR3 here is CSVEQGRRGEQYF. In DNA, the CDR3 is TGCAGCGTTGAACAGGGCCGAAGGGGGGAGCAGTACTTC.

This clonotype was recorded many times. The V call is TRBV7-8, the J call TRBJ2-1; 9 bases match TRBD2. V was pared by 2 bases and J by 0 bases, with 14 bases of the junction left unmatched. This CDR3 comprises 20 residues. Germline CDR1 is SGHVS and CDR2 is FQNEAQ. The DNA for the CDR3 is TGTGCCAGCAGCTTATTGGTTGGTTTGGCGGGAGGGCCCTCCTACAATGAGCAGTTCTTC. This gives the protein CASSLLVGLAGGPSYNEQFF.

The sample holds one count of this clonotype. The chain carries TRBV9 and TRBJ2-7, with 7 bases matching TRBD2. In germline, CDR1 is SGDLS, CDR2 YYNGEE. The ends lost 2 bases at V and 2 bases at J; junction bases unmatched: 4. The length of the CDR3 is 14 residues. CDR3 loop: CASSVGGSTYEQYF. The CDR3 DNA reads as TGTGCCAGCAGCGTCGGGGGGTCGACCTACGAGCAGTACTTC.

This clonotype was picked up a small number of times. This may come from a read error, since a much larger clone is one base off. The rearrangement uses TRBV7-2 and TRBJ2-1; perhaps TRBD2 as D (6 bases). The CDR3 extends over 16 amino acids. CDR1 SGHTA and CDR2 FQGNSA come from the germline V gene. CDR3 loop: CASSSLAALHNNEQSF. The DNA for the CDR3 is TGTGCCAGCAGCTCCTTAGCGGCTCTTCATAACAATGAGCAGTCCTTC.

This clonotype was seen at least ten times. V and J are TRBV28 and TRBJ2-7; 11 bases are shared with TRBD1. V was pared by 6 bases and J by 4 bases, with 17 bases of the junction left unmatched. The CDR3 has 18 residues. CDR1 MDHEN and CDR2 SYDVKM come from the germline V gene. CDR3 in amino acids: CASSSGTGGIQASYEQYF. The CDR3 DNA reads as TGTGCCAGCAGCTCCGGGACAGGGGGTATACAGGCTAGTTACGAGCAGTACTTC.

This clonotype was seen many times. The rearrangement uses TRBV7-8 and TRBJ1-3; D call uncertain. V gave up 3 bases and J gave up 1 base, with 7 bases separating them. The CDR3 runs 14 residues. Germline V CDR1 and CDR2: SGHVS, FQNEAQ. DNA for the CDR3: TGTGCCAGCAGCTTCGGCAGATCTGGAAACACCATATATTTT. Encoded protein: CASSFGRSGNTIYF.

This clonotype was seen repeatedly, ten times or more. The CDR3 DNA follows: TGCGCCAGCAGCTTGGAGATGGGGATCGGCACAGATACGCAGTATTTT. The encoded protein is CASSLEMGIGTDTQYF. This sequence joins TRBV5-1 and TRBJ2-3; D uncertain. The CDR3 loop spans 16 amino acids. In germline, CDR1 is SGHRS, CDR2 YFSETQ. Trimming shortened V by 0 bases and J by 1 base, and 12 bases separated the two germline ends.

This clonotype was counted ten times or more. The chain employs TRBV3-1 and TRBJ1-1; D remains unclear. The CDR3 sequence is 13 residues long. Germline V gene sequence: CDR1 LGHDT, CDR2 YNNKEL (reference sequence). V was cut by 6 bases and J by 2 bases, with 10 bases left in between. In DNA, the CDR3 is TGTGCCAGCAGACACTTGGTTAACACTGAAGCTTTCTTT. Its translation: CASRHLVNTEAFF.

This clonotype was seen repeatedly, ten times or more. V gene TRBV2 combines with J gene TRBJ1-5; the match to TRBD1 covers 11 bases. Germline CDR1 SNHLY, CDR2 FYNNEI. J gave up 2 bases and V 6 bases, and 6 bases lay outside the gene matches. The CDR3 is 16 amino acids. CDR3 DNA sequence: TGTGCCAGCAGCGGACAGGGGGCATCAGGCAATCAGCCCCAGCATTTT. Its protein is CASSGQGASGNQPQHF.

The gene calls are TRBV9 and TRBJ2-1, with TRBD2 as a possible D gene (5 bases). The germline V gene has CDR1 SGDLS and CDR2 YYNGEE. V shed 0 bases and J shed 2 bases, with 9 bases lying between them. The CDR3 covers 15 residues. CDR3 nucleotide sequence: TGTGCCAGCAGCGTAGTCGGGGAAACCTACAATGAGCAGTTCTTC. This sequence encodes CASSVVGETYNEQFF.

This clonotype has a handful of counts. The J gene is TRBJ2-7, the V gene TRBV28; 9 nucleotides match TRBD2. CDR1 and CDR2 (germline): MDHEN, SYDVKM. The J segment lost 2 bases and the V segment lost 3 bases, leaving 14 bases of the junction unmatched. CDR3 length equals 18 residues. DNA for the CDR3: TGTGCCAGCAGTTTCTCGCCGAGACTAGCGGAGGCCACCTACGAGCAGTACTTC. Translated: CASSFSPRLAEATYEQYF.

V is TRBV7-9 and J is TRBJ1-2; D call uncertain. The germline V gene has CDR1 SEHNR and CDR2 FQNEAQ (reference sequence). With 5 bases removed from V and 0 bases from J, the gap between germline ends came to 13 bases. The CDR3 spans 15 residues. CDR3 bases: TGTGCCAGCAGCCCCAGCGGGGTTTCTAACTATGGCTACACCTTC. Residues: CASSPSGVSNYGYTF.

As regards this clonotype: A much bigger clone sits one base away, suggesting this may be a read error. The chain couples TRBV5-4 to TRBJ2-1, with a tentative D call TRBD2 (6 bases). Gene TRBJ2-7 matches the end of the DNA better, so the J call may be wrong. Germline CDR1 reads SGHNT; CDR2 reads YYREEE (reference sequence). The CDR3 consists of 16 residues. The CDR3 loop is CASSLGVGGRYNEQYF. The CDR3 DNA is TGTGCCAGCAGCTTGGGTGTGGGAGGCCGTTACAATGAGCAGTACTTC.

This clonotype was counted many times. The V gene is TRBV12-3 or TRBV12-4, the J gene TRBJ2-2; 9 nucleotides match TRBD1. This CDR3 region has 15 residues. J lost 3 bases, V lost 6 bases, and 5 bases had no gene match. CDR3 in amino acids: CASRQGAIDTGELFF. The DNA of the CDR3 is TGTGCCAGCAGACAGGGGGCTATTGACACCGGGGAGCTGTTTTTT.

V usage is TRBV6-1 and J usage is TRBJ2-7; TRBD2 matches at 8 bases. Germline-derived CDR1 and CDR2 are MNHNS and SASEGT. The CDR3 spans 13 residues. With V trimmed by 6 bases and J by 7 bases, 8 bases remained unmatched. CDR3 nucleotide sequence: TGTGCCAGCAGAGAGACTAGCGCTGTTGAGCAGTACTTC. Translated: CASRETSAVEQYF.

The rearrangement joins TRBV10-1 to TRBJ1-2; D not certain. V lost 3 bases, J lost 2 bases, and 10 bases lay in between. In germline, CDR1 is WNHNN, CDR2 SYGVQD (reference sequence). The CDR3 consists of 14 residues. The CDR3 region has the DNA TGCGCCAGCAGTGATCCCAGTCTCAACTATGGCTACACCTTC. Its translation is CASSDPSLNYGYTF.

As for this clonotype: The junction shows a germline mismatch at one end, possibly a read error. The V and J genes are TRBV9 and TRBJ2-3; TRBD2 matches at 8 bases. Looked up from germline, CDR1 is SGDLS and CDR2 is YYNGEE. CDR3 length: 12 amino acids. This CDR3 reads CASSYGETSVNF. In nucleotides, the CDR3 is TGTGCCAGCAGTTACGGGGAGACTAGCGTGAATTTT.

The chain couples TRBV7-9 to TRBJ1-1, with 7 nucleotides matching TRBD1. The junction had 6 bases not matched to a gene; V was cut back by 1 base and J by 7 bases. The germline V gene encodes CDR1 SEHNR and CDR2 FQNEAQ (reference sequence). This CDR3 has 14 residues. In DNA form, the CDR3 reads TGTGCCAGCAGCTTAGAAGGACAGGCTGATGAAGCTTTCTTT. The encoded protein is CASSLEGQADEAFF. Drawing the rest from reference TRBV7-9 and TRBJ1-1, the complete variable domain is DTGVSQNPRHKITKRGQNVTFRCDPISEHNRLYWYRQTLGQGPEFLTYFQNEAQLEKSRLLSDRFSAERPKGSFSTLEIQRTEQGDSAMYLCASSLEGQADEAFFGQGTRLTVV.

This clonotype was picked up many times. The rearrangement links TRBV12-3 or TRBV12-4 to TRBJ1-1; D gene uncertain. The ends were cut back, 7 bases at V and 1 base at J, with 16 bases in the middle. The CDR3 runs to 15 residues. The CDR3 protein is CASTHGELTNTEAFF. In DNA form, the CDR3 reads TGTGCCAGCACCCACGGCGAACTTACGAACACTGAAGCTTTCTTT.

A few counts support this clonotype. The genes are TRBV29-1 and TRBJ2-5, with 7 positions matching TRBD1. Germline loops: CDR1 SQVTM, CDR2 ANQGSEA. With V trimmed by 2 bases and J by 4 bases, 7 bases remained unmatched. The CDR3 has 14 amino acids. The CDR3 coding sequence is TGCAGCGTTGAAAAGGGGGCTCGGGGAGAGACCCAGTACTTC. Its protein product is CSVEKGARGETQYF.